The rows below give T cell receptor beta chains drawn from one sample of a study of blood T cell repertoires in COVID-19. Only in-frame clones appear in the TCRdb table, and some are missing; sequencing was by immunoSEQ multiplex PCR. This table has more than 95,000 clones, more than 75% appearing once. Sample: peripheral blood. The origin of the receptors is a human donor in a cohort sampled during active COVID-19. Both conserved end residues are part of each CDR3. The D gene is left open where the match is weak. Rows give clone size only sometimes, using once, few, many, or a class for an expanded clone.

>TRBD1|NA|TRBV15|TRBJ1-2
CATSRDKQGFSGYTF
TGTGCCACCAGCAGAGATAAACAGGGGTTTAGTGGCTACACCTTC
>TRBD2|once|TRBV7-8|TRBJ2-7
CASSAKGLAGAYEQYF
TGTGCCAGCAGCGCTAAGGGACTAGCGGGGGCCTACGAGCAGTACTTC
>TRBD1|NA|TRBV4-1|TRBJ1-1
CASSPGTGATEAFF
TGCGCCAGCAGCCCCGGGACAGGAGCTACTGAAGCTTTCTTT
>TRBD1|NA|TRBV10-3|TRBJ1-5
CAISKDRESNQPQHF
TGTGCCATCAGTAAAGACAGGGAAAGCAATCAGCCCCAGCATTTT
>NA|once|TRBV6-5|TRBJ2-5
CASSTRGAETQYF
TGTGCCAGCAGTACCCGTGGGGCGGAGACCCAGTACTTC
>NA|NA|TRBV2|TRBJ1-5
CASSEARGAGQPQHF
TGTGCCAGCAGTGAAGCCCGGGGGGCGGGTCAGCCCCAGCATTTT
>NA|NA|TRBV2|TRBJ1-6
CASRSRTARVGSPLHF
TGTGCCAGCAGATCAAGGACCGCCAGGGTTGGCTCACCCCTCCACTTT
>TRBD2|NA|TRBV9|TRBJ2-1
CASSPAGGSSYNEQFF
TGTGCCAGCAGCCCCGCGGGGGGGAGCTCCTACAATGAGCAGTTCTTC
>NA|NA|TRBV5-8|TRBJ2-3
CASSLFEYTDTQYF
TGTGCCAGCAGCTTGTTTGAGTACACAGATACGCAGTATTTT
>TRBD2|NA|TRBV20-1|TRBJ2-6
CSASRTSGRAGANVLTF
TGCAGTGCTAGTAGGACTAGCGGGAGGGCCGGGGCCAACGTCCTGACTTTC
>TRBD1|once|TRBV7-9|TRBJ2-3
CASSSGQVTDTQYF
TGTGCCAGCAGCAGCGGACAGGTCACGGATACGCAGTATTTT
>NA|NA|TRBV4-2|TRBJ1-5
CASSQDSNQGNQPQHF
TGTGCCAGCAGCCAAGATTCTAACCAGGGCAATCAGCCCCAGCATTTT
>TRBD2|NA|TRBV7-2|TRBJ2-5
CASSSRGGRETQYF
TGTGCCAGCAGCTCCAGAGGCGGGAGGGAGACCCAGTACTTC
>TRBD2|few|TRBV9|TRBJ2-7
CASSVGLAGPPYEQYF
TGTGCCAGCAGCGTAGGATTAGCGGGTCCTCCCTACGAGCAGTACTTC
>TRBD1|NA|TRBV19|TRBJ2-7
CASRPPGQGSEQYF
TGTGCCAGTAGGCCCCCGGGACAGGGGAGCGAGCAGTACTTC
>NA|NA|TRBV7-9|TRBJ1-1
CASSNRGGEAFF
TGTGCCAGCAGTAATAGGGGGGGCGAAGCTTTCTTT
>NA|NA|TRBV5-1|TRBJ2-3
CASSLTGSGPRSDTQYF
TGCGCCAGCAGCTTGACGGGCAGCGGGCCCAGGTCTGATACGCAGTATTTT
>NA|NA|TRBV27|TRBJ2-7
CASSLSPGAGYEQYF
TGTGCCAGCAGTTTAAGTCCAGGGGCTGGCTACGAGCAGTACTTC
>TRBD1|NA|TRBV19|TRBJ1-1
CASSILPGTGVVEAFF
TGTGCCAGTAGTATATTGCCTGGGACAGGAGTTGTTGAAGCTTTCTTT
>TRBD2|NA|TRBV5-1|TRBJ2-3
CASSSGVAGGPDTQYF
TGCGCCAGCAGCTCCGGGGTAGCGGGAGGCCCAGATACGCAGTATTTT
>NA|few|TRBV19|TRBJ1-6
CASSIAGGNSPLHF
TGTGCCAGTAGTATTGCGGGCGGTAATTCACCCCTCCACTTT
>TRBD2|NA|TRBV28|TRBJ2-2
CASSYSGSKVGELFF
TGTGCCAGCAGTTACAGCGGGAGTAAAGTCGGGGAGCTGTTTTTT
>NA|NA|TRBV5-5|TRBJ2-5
CASSFRDITETQYF
TGTGCCAGCAGCTTCCGGGACATAACGGAGACCCAGTACTTC
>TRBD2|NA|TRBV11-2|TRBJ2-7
CASSFGTSNYEQYF
TGTGCCAGCAGCTTCGGGACTAGCAACTACGAGCAGTACTTC
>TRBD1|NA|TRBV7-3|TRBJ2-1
CASSAGQGSDNEQFF
TGTGCCAGCAGCGCCGGACAGGGCTCGGACAATGAGCAGTTCTTC
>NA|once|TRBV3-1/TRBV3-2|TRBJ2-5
CASSQVAAGQETQYF
TGTGCCAGCAGCCAGGTAGCGGCCGGGCAAGAGACCCAGTACTTC
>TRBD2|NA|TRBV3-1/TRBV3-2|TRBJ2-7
CASSHTTSGVYEQYF
TGTGCCAGCAGCCATACGACTAGCGGGGTCTACGAGCAGTACTTC
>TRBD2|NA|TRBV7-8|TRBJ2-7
CASSLPGGVEQYF
TGTGCCAGCAGCTTACCCGGGGGGGTCGAGCAGTACTTC
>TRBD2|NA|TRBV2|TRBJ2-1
CASSDGLAGVSFF
TGTGCCAGCAGTGATGGCCTAGCGGGAGTAAGCTTCTTC
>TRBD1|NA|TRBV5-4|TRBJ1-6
CASSLGGGGSDSPLHF
TGTGCCAGCAGCTTGGGTGGAGGGGGCTCGGATTCACCCCTCCACTTT
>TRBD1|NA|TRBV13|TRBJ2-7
CASSLGPGTGVYEQYF
TGTGCCAGCAGCTTAGGCCCCGGGACAGGGGTTTACGAGCAGTACTTC
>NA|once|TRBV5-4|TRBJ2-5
CASRGPGGQETQYF
TGTGCCAGCAGGGGTCCCGGGGGACAAGAGACCCAGTACTTC
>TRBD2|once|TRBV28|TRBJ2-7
CASSPPGLAGAYEQYF
TGTGCCAGCAGCCCCCCCGGACTAGCGGGGGCCTACGAGCAGTACTTC
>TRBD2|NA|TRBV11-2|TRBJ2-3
CASSPGLAGGPWVSDTQYF
TGTGCCAGCAGCCCCGGACTAGCGGGGGGGCCTTGGGTTTCAGATACGCAGTATTTT
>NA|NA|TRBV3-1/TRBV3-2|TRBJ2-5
CASSQELGGGETQYF
TGTGCCAGCAGCCAAGAATTGGGGGGAGGAGAGACCCAGTACTTC